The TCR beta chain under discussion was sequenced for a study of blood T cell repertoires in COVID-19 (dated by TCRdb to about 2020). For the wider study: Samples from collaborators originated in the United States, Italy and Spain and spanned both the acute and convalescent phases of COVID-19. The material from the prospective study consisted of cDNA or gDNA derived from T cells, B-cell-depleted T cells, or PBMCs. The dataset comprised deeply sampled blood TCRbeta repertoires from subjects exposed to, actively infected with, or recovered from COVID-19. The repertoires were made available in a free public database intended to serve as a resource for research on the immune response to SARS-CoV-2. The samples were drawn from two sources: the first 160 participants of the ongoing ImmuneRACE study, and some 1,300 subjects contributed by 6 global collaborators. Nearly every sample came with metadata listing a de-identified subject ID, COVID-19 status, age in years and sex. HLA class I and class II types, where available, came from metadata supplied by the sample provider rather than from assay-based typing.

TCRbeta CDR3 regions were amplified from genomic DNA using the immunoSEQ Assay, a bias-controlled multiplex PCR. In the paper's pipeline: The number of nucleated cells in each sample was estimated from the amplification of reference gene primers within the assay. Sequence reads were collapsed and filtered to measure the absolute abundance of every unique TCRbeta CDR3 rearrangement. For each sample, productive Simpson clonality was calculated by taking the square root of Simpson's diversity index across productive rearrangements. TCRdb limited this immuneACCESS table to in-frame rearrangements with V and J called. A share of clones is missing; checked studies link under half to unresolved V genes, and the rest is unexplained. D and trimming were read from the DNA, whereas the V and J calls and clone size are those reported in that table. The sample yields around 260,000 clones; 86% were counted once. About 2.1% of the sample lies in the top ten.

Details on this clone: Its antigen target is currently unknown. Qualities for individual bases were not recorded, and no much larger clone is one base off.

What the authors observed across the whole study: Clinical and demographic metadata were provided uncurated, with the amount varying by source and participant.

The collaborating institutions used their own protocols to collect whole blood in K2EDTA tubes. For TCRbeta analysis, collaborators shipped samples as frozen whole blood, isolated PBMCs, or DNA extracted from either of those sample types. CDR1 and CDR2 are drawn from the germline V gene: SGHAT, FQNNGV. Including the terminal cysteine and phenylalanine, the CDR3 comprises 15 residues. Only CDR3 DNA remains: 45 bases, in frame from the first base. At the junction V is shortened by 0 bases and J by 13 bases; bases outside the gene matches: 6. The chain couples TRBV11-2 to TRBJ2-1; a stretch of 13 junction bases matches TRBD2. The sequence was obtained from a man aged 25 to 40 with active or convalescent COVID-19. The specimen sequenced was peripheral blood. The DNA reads TGTGCCAGCAGCTTAGAACTAGCGGGGGGGCGTGGTCAGTTCTTC. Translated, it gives CASSLELAGGRGQFF.